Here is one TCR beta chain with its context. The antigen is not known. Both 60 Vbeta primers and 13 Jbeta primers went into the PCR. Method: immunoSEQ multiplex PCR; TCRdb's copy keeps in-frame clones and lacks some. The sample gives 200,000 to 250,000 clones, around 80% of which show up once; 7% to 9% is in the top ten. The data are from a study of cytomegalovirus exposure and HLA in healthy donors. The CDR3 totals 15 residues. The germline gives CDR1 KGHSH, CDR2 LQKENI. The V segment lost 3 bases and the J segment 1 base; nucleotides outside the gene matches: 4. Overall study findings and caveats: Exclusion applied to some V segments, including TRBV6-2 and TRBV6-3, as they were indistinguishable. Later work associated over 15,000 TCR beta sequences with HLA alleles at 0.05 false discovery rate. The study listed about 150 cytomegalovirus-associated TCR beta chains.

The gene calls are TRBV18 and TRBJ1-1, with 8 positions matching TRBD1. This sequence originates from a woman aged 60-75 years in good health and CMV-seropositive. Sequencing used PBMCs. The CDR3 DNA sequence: TGTGCCAGCTCACCTACCGACAGGGGGAACACTGAAGCTTTCTTT. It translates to CASSPTDRGNTEAFF.